A single sample is the source of the 12 T cell receptor beta chains below, sequenced in a study of CD8 T cells in Susac syndrome. The RNA input was about 0.45 to 1 ug, and it was reverse transcribed with random hexamers. TCRdb analysed the immunoSEQ multiplex PCR reads with MiXCR anew, one entry per CDR3 protein. The sample consists of hundreds of thousands of distinct CDR3 sequences, around nine tenths of them appearing once. The sequenced sample was CD8+ T cells from PBMCs. The source of these receptors is a human donor with multiple sclerosis.

This chain joins TRBV6-2 or TRBV6-3 and TRBJ2-3, with 7 positions matching TRBD1. Germline CDR1 reads MNHEY; CDR2 reads SVGEGT. This CDR3 contains 16 residues. V was pared by 6 bases and J by 6 bases, with 15 bases of the junction left unmatched. The CDR3 nucleotides read TGTGCCAGCAGCGGGTTCGGGACAGCCTTTATCGATACGCAGTATTTT. It encodes CASSGFGTAFIDTQYF.

The V and J genes are TRBV7-6 and TRBJ1-2; D may be TRBD1 (5 bases). Germline CDR1 is SGHVS and CDR2 is FNYEAQ. The CDR3 is 12 residues long. The CDR3 nucleotides are TGTGCAAGCGGCGGGGCCAACTATGGCTACACCTTC. This sequence encodes CASGGANYGYTF.

This chain connects TRBV4-1 to TRBJ2-5; the match to TRBD1 covers 8 bases. Germline V gene data show CDR1 as MGHRA and CDR2 as YSYEKL. CDR3 size: 14 residues. Trimming took 4 bases from V and 5 from J; bases not matched to a gene: 6. CDR3 sequence (DNA): TGCGCCAGCAGCCGGGACAGGCTCCGGGAGACCCAGTACTTC. This encodes CASSRDRLRETQYF.

V is TRBV27 and J is TRBJ2-1; D call uncertain. The CDR3 spans 13 residues. Trimming removed 8 bases at V and 6 bases at J, with 14 bases between. Germline values: CDR1 MNHEY, CDR2 SMNVEV (reference sequence). Written as DNA, the CDR3 is TGTGCCAGCGGATTGGGATTGGGCAATGAGCAGTTCTTC. Translated, it gives CASGLGLGNEQFF.

The V call is TRBV7-3, the J call TRBJ2-5; 7 positions match TRBD2. V lost 2 bases, J lost 5 bases, and 14 bases stayed unmatched. The CDR3 runs to 17 residues. CDR1 and CDR2 (germline): SGHTA, FQGTGA. The CDR3: CASSLPRTRKGEETQYF. In nucleotides, the CDR3 is TGTGCCAGCAGCTTACCCCGGACTAGGAAGGGAGAGGAGACCCAGTACTTC.

This rearrangement joins TRBV12-3 or TRBV12-4 to TRBJ2-7, with 8 bases identical to TRBD2. The V gene end was trimmed by 3 bases and the J gene end by 5 bases; junction bases not matched to a gene: 9. CDR3 length: 15 amino acids. CDR3: CASSFGTSANNEQYF. The DNA for the CDR3 is TGTGCCAGCAGTTTCGGGACTAGTGCCAACAACGAGCAGTACTTC.

The chain is built from TRBV29-1 and TRBJ2-7, with a possible D match to TRBD1 (6 bases). The CDR3 extends over 13 amino acids. Germline V CDR1 and CDR2: SQVTM, ANQGSEA. V shed 3 bases and J shed 0 bases, with 9 bases lying between them. The CDR3 is CSVEDSSSYEQYF. The DNA of the CDR3 is TGCAGCGTTGAGGACAGTTCCTCCTACGAGCAGTACTTC.

The V call is TRBV4-1, the J call TRBJ2-3; D is undetermined. The V end lost 5 bases, the J end lost 2 bases, and 5 bases lay between the germline ends. The V gene's germline CDR1 is MGHRA and CDR2 YSYEKL. This CDR3 spans 12 amino acids. In nucleotides, the CDR3 is TGCGCCAGCAGCGACCTCACAGATACGCAGTATTTT. Its protein product is CASSDLTDTQYF.

The chain employs TRBV5-4 and TRBJ2-7, with D tentatively TRBD1 (6 bases). The CDR3 is made up of 15 amino acids. Germline values: CDR1 SGHNT, CDR2 YYREEE (reference sequence). The ends were cut back, 5 bases at V and 2 bases at J, with 17 bases in the middle. The CDR3 loop is CASSSAGTTAYEQYF. For the CDR3, the DNA is TGTGCCAGCAGTTCCGCCGGGACAACGGCCTACGAGCAGTACTTC.

The table lists this clonotype with a count of one. The rearrangement links TRBV12-3 or TRBV12-4 to TRBJ2-3; no firm D call. This CDR3 spans 16 amino acids. The V end lost 6 bases, the J end lost 0 bases, and 16 bases lay between the germline ends. The CDR3 reads CASSHGEATSTDTQYF. In DNA form, the CDR3 reads TGTGCCAGCAGCCATGGTGAAGCCACTAGCACAGATACGCAGTATTTT.

The chain combines TRBV6-4 with TRBJ2-3; a possible D gene is TRBD2 (6 bases). The CDR3 length is 15 residues. Germline CDR1 reads MRHNA; CDR2 reads SNTAGT. V shed 5 bases and J shed 6 bases, with 18 bases lying between them. CDR3 in DNA: TGTGCCAGCAGTAAAGGGGAAGGGGAGGTTGATACGCAGTATTTT. Protein product: CASSKGEGEVDTQYF.

V and J are TRBV5-1 and TRBJ2-7, with TRBD1 identical over 8 bases. CDR3 size: 15 residues. Germline CDR1 is SGHRS and CDR2 is YFSETQ. With V trimmed by 4 bases and J by 1 base, 7 bases remained unmatched. CDR3 loop: CASSPGQELSYEQYF. The CDR3, as DNA: TGCGCCAGCAGCCCGGGACAGGAATTGTCCTACGAGCAGTACTTC.